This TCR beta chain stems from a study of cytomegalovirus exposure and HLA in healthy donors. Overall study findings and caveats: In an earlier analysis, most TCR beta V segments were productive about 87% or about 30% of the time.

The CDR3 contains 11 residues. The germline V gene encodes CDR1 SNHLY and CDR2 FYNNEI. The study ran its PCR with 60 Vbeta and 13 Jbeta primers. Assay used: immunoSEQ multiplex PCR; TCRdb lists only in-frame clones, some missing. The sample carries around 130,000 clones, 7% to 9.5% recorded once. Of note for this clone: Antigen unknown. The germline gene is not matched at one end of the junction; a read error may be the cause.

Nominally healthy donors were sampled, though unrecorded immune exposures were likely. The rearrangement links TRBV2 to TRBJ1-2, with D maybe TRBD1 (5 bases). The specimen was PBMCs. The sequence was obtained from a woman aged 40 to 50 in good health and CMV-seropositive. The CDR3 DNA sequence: TGTGCCAGCAGGGTATACACAGGCTGCACCTTC. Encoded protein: CASRVYTGCTF. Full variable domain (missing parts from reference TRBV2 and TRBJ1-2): EPEVTQTPSHQVTQMGQEVILRCVPISNHLYFYWYRQILGQKVEFLVSFYNNEISEKSEIFDDQFSVERPDGSNFTLKIRSTKLEDSAMYFCASRVYTGCTFGSGTRLTVV.